What follows are 13 T cell receptor beta chains derived from one specimen sequenced in a study of blood T cell repertoires in COVID-19. Assay: immunoSEQ multiplex PCR; the TCRdb copy retains only in-frame clones and omits some. Found here are roughly 250,000 clones, around 86% of them singletons; the top ten hold roughly 1.6%. The sample comprised PBMCs or T cells enriched from blood (not recorded which). The receptors shown here come from a woman aged 45-59 years who had recovered from COVID-19.

V and J are TRBV28 and TRBJ1-2; 7 bases align to TRBD1. After removal of 4 bases from V and 4 bases from J, the junction contained 9 bases not matched to a gene. Germline V CDR1 and CDR2: MDHEN, SYDVKM. The CDR3 spans 15 residues. The CDR3 nucleotides read TGTGCCAGCAGTTCCCCTGACAGGGCAAGCTATGGCTACACCTTC. Translation: CASSSPDRASYGYTF.

Worth noting for this clone: A junction boundary mismatches the germline segment, possibly from a read error. This chain joins TRBV9 and TRBJ2-3, with D possibly matching TRBD2 (6 bases). The CDR3 runs to 16 residues. Germline V gene lookup returns CDR1 SGDLS and CDR2 YYNGEE. The CDR3, as DNA: TGTGCCAGCAGCGAGAGAGGCGTTAGCGGCACACATACGCAGTATTTT. This sequence encodes CASSERGVSGTHTQYF.

This chain uses TRBV11-3 with TRBJ2-1, with TRBD2 matching 8 bases. This CDR3 has 15 amino acids. V gave up 5 bases and J gave up 0 bases; unmatched junction bases: 3. In germline, CDR1 is SGHNT, CDR2 YENEEA. In nucleotides, the CDR3 is TGTGCCAGCAGCCTTAGCGGGAACTCCTACAATGAGCAGTTCTTC. Translating it yields CASSLSGNSYNEQFF.

The V and J genes are TRBV6-5 and TRBJ2-5; 8 nucleotides agree with TRBD1. The length of the CDR3 is 14 residues. CDR1 and CDR2 from the germline V gene are MNHEY and SVGAGI. Trimming removed 5 bases from V and 4 bases from J; junction bases left unmatched: 6. DNA of the CDR3: TGTGCCAGCAGTCTCAGGGGGCGAGGAGAGACCCAGTACTTC. Amino acid sequence: CASSLRGRGETQYF.

CDR3 sequence: CASNPGTQGEKLFF. The CDR3 coding sequence is TGTGCCAGCAATCCCGGGACCCAGGGGGAAAAACTGTTTTTT. V usage is TRBV2 and J usage is TRBJ1-4; weak D call: TRBD1 (6 bases). The CDR3 sequence is 14 residues long. V was clipped by 7 bases and J by 8 bases, with 17 bases between them. CDR1 is SNHLY, CDR2 FYNNEI, per germline. The entire variable domain, with the rest obtained from reference TRBV2 and TRBJ1-4, is as follows: EPEVTQTPSHQVTQMGQEVILRCVPISNHLYFYWYRQILGQKVEFLVSFYNNEISEKSEIFDDQFSVERPDGSNFTLKIRSTKLEDSAMYFCASNPGTQGEKLFFGSGTQLSVL.

This chain connects TRBV19 to TRBJ2-7, with 8 bases lining up with TRBD2. The germline CDR1 and CDR2 sequences are LNHDA and SQIVND (reference sequence). V gave up 2 bases and J gave up 6 bases; unmatched junction bases: 18. The CDR3 is made up of 18 amino acids. CDR3 sequence: CASSILRTSKEEVFEQYF. CDR3 sequence (DNA): TGTGCCAGTAGTATACTTAGGACTAGCAAAGAAGAGGTCTTCGAGCAGTACTTC.

The chain is built from TRBV18 and TRBJ2-7; 7 nucleotides match TRBD2. The length of the CDR3 is 15 residues. Germline lookup yields CDR1 KGHSH and CDR2 LQKENI. The V segment lost 3 bases and the J segment 1 base; nucleotides outside the gene matches: 6. CDR3 sequence (DNA): TGTGCCAGCTCACCGCAACTAGCGCAATCCTACGAGCAGTACTTC. This translates into CASSPQLAQSYEQYF.

The V and J genes are TRBV18 and TRBJ1-1; 8 bases align to TRBD1. CDR1 is KGHSH and CDR2 is LQKENI in the germline V gene. With V trimmed by 4 bases and J by 3 bases, 7 bases remained unmatched. There are 15 residues in the CDR3. The CDR3 nucleotides read TGTGCCAGCTCACAAGGACAGGGAAGAGACACTGAAGCTTTCTTT. Its protein product is CASSQGQGRDTEAFF.

The V call is TRBV5-1, the J call TRBJ1-4; 8 bases line up with TRBD1. J gave up 0 bases and V 4 bases, and 5 bases lay outside the gene matches. CDR3 size: 16 residues. CDR1 is SGHRS and CDR2 is YFSETQ in the germline V gene. The CDR3 region has the DNA TGCGCCAGCAGCCGGACAGGGACGACAACTAATGAAAAACTGTTTTTT. Translating it yields CASSRTGTTTNEKLFF.

This sequence joins TRBV28 and TRBJ2-1; TRBD2 matches at 14 bases. Trimming took 5 bases from V and 0 from J; bases not matched to a gene: 12. CDR3 length equals 20 residues. Germline lookup yields CDR1 MDHEN and CDR2 SYDVKM. CDR3 DNA: TGTGCCAGCAGTAGACCTTTAGGGACTAGCGGGAGTTTCTCCTACAATGAGCAGTTCTTC. Translating gives CASSRPLGTSGSFSYNEQFF.

This chain uses TRBV12-1 with TRBJ1-2; the table's TRBD1 call for D was not verified on the DNA. TRBV12-1 is an annotated pseudogene. The CDR3 sequence is 14 residues long. For the CDR3, the DNA is TGTGCCAGCAGCTTTGGGGGGCAGAAGTATGGCTACACCTTC. It translates to CASSFGGQKYGYTF.

The V call is TRBV5-1, the J call TRBJ1-2; 8 bases match TRBD1. CDR3 length: 14 residues. The junction had 9 bases not matched to a gene; V was cut back by 5 bases and J by 6 bases. The V gene's germline CDR1 is SGHRS and CDR2 YFSETQ. This CDR3 is CASRRNPGGDGYTF. CDR3 nucleotide sequence: TGCGCCAGCAGGCGGAACCCAGGGGGCGATGGCTACACCTTC.

This sequence joins TRBV7-8 and TRBJ1-3; D is unresolved. The CDR3 is 16 amino acids. V lost 1 base and J 1 base, leaving 11 bases between the germline ends. CDR1 is SGHVS and CDR2 is FQNEAQ in the germline V gene. The CDR3 DNA is TGTGCCAGCAGCTTAGGTAGATCAAATTCTGGAAACACCATATATTTT. Residues: CASSLGRSNSGNTIYF.